This passage covers 20 T cell receptor beta chains from one sample sequenced in a study of identical twins. TCRdb processed the 5' RACE reads anew with MiXCR; each CDR3 protein has one entry. The sample comprises 450,000 or so distinct CDR3 sequences, about 14% of which are singletons, and roughly 0.5% rests with the top ten. This same sample was also taken into another study, of yellow fever vaccine responses in identical twins.

Material for sequencing was CD4+ T cells sorted from blood. The receptors shown here come from a woman aged 18-35 years in good health.

J is TRBJ1-1 and V is TRBV28, with no clear D. The length of the CDR3 is 13 residues. V was pared by 5 bases and J by 3 bases, with 10 bases between. Germline-derived CDR1 and CDR2 are MDHEN and SYDVKM. In DNA, the CDR3 is TGTGCCAGCAGTGGAGGGTTCGACACTGAAGCTTTCTTT. Translated, it gives CASSGGFDTEAFF.

The table lists this clonotype with a few counts. This sequence joins TRBV5-1 and TRBJ2-2; D not certain. The germline gives CDR1 SGHRS, CDR2 YFSETQ. The V and J ends lost 8 bases and 4 bases respectively, with 18 bases between them. This CDR3 comprises 15 residues. The DNA for the CDR3 is TGCGCCAGTAGGGTTAAGGGTGACACCACCGGGGAGCTGTTTTTT. It is translated as CASRVKGDTTGELFF. The full variable domain, in which reference TRBV5-1 and TRBJ2-2 provide the parts outside the CDR3, is KAGVTQTPRYLIKTRGQQVTLSCSPISGHRSVSWYQQTPGQGLQFLFEYFSETQRNKGNFPGRFSGRQFSNSRSEMNVSTLELGDSALYLCASRVKGDTTGELFFGEGSRLTVL.

This clonotype was picked up a small number of times. V and J are TRBV28 and TRBJ2-3; 7 positions agree with TRBD2. The CDR3 totals 14 residues. The junction had 7 bases not matched to a gene; V was cut back by 5 bases and J by 5 bases. From germline, CDR1 is MDHEN and CDR2 SYDVKM. The DNA for the CDR3 is TGTGCCAGCAGTACCCCCCGGACTAGAGATACGCAGTATTTT. This translates into CASSTPRTRDTQYF.

This clonotype was found a few times. The CDR3 does not close with the conserved phenylalanine or tryptophan, likely indicating a read error. It is unclear where the CDR3 begins or ends on the DNA, so no DNA is shown, and the CDR3 is as TCRdb lists it. The chain carries TRBV2 and TRBJ2-7. Germline V gives CDR1 SNHLY, CDR2 FYNNEI. Counting both end residues, the CDR3 totals 12 amino acids. CDR3: CASRGLGFRKGY.

The table lists this clonotype with a few counts. J is TRBJ2-5 and V is TRBV5-1, with D tentatively TRBD2 (5 bases). This CDR3 is 15 amino acids long. In germline, CDR1 is SGHRS, CDR2 YFSETQ. The V and J ends lost 0 bases and 5 bases respectively, with 14 bases between them. The CDR3 coding sequence is TGCGCCAGCAGCTTGGCCCGGGAACGAGAGGAGACCCAGTACTTC. Translating it yields CASSLAREREETQYF.

V and J are TRBV30 and TRBJ2-7; D may be TRBD1 (6 bases). The germline V and J ends were trimmed by 5 bases and 1 base, with 9 bases remaining between them. Germline V gene data show CDR1 as GTSNPN and CDR2 as SVGIG (reference sequence). CDR3 size: 12 residues. CDR3 residues: CAWGQTSYEQYF. CDR3 in DNA: TGTGCCTGGGGACAGACATCCTACGAGCAGTACTTC.

The J gene is TRBJ2-4, the V gene TRBV6-1; D uncertain. V shed 6 bases and J shed 0 bases, with 6 bases lying between them. Germline CDR1 and CDR2: MNHNS and SASEGT. The length of the CDR3 is 13 residues. The CDR3 region is CASRRLAKNIQYF. The CDR3 bases are TGTGCCAGCAGACGGCTAGCCAAAAACATTCAGTACTTC.

In this sample, this clonotype turned up a few times. The chain joins TRBV7-6 to TRBJ2-7; D is perhaps TRBD1 or TRBD2 (5 bases each). The CDR3 extends over 14 amino acids. Trimming cost V 0 bases and J 3 bases, with 9 bases left between them. The germline V gene has CDR1 SGHVS and CDR2 FNYEAQ. The CDR3 protein is CASSLASRGYEQYF. CDR3 DNA: TGTGCCAGCAGCTTAGCTTCGAGGGGCTACGAGCAGTACTTC.

This clonotype was seen more than once but under ten times. The chain employs TRBV24-1 and TRBJ2-3; 9 positions match TRBD1. The CDR3 spans 15 residues. CDR1 and CDR2 from the germline V gene are KGHDR and SFDVKD. V lost 3 bases, J lost 3 bases, and 3 bases stayed unmatched. This CDR3 is CATSDGTGITDTQYF. CDR3 DNA sequence: TGTGCCACCAGTGATGGGACAGGGATTACAGATACGCAGTATTTT.

Only a few counts were recorded for this clonotype. This chain joins TRBV6-1 and TRBJ2-7; D might be TRBD2 (5 bases). Trimming pared 6 bases from V and 2 bases from J, leaving 23 bases between. The germline V gene encodes CDR1 MNHNS and CDR2 SASEGT. The CDR3 is 17 amino acids. CDR3 amino acids: CASSGNFGRAEAYEQYF. In DNA form, the CDR3 reads TGTGCCAGCAGCGGAAATTTTGGAAGGGCGGAGGCCTACGAGCAGTACTTC.

This clonotype was counted a few times. This sequence joins TRBV12-3 or TRBV12-4 and TRBJ2-4; 7 positions agree with TRBD2. Trimming cost V 8 bases and J 1 base; bases outside gene matches: 8. The CDR3 length is 15 residues. The CDR3 region is CASATSGVAKNIQYF. The CDR3 DNA is TGTGCCAGCGCGACGAGCGGGGTGGCCAAAAACATTCAGTACTTC.

The chain joins TRBV12-3 or TRBV12-4 to TRBJ1-5; no reliable D call. V dropped 5 bases and J dropped 11 bases, with 19 bases sitting between them. The CDR3 extends over 14 amino acids. This CDR3 is CASSPDLMAPAQHF. DNA of the CDR3: TGTGCCAGCAGTCCCGACCTGATGGCCCCAGCCCAGCATTTT.

This clonotype was recorded at least ten times. This chain joins TRBV4-2 and TRBJ2-7; D ambiguous. CDR3 length: 14 residues. With 0 bases removed from V and 4 bases from J, the gap between germline ends came to 10 bases. Germline V gene sequence: CDR1 LGHNA, CDR2 YNFKEQ. CDR3 sequence (DNA): TGTGCCAGCAGCCAAGACGAGAGTCTATACGAGCAGTACTTC. This translates into CASSQDESLYEQYF.

The rearrangement links TRBV12-3 or TRBV12-4 to TRBJ2-2, with TRBD2 matching over 9 bases. The junction had 8 bases not matched to a gene; V was cut back by 8 bases and J by 1 base. The CDR3 extends over 16 amino acids. CDR3 region: CASAPGRGGNTGELFF. DNA of the CDR3: TGTGCCAGCGCACCTGGGCGGGGGGGGAACACCGGGGAGCTGTTTTTT.

The J gene is TRBJ2-7, the V gene TRBV7-6; 8 nucleotides match TRBD1. This CDR3 region has 15 residues. Germline CDR1 and CDR2: SGHVS and FNYEAQ. Losses at the gene ends were 5 bases for V and 3 bases for J; bases not matched to a gene: 9. This CDR3 reads CASSRGTGGRYEQYF. CDR3 coding DNA: TGTGCCAGCAGCCGTGGGACAGGAGGTCGCTACGAGCAGTACTTC.

This clonotype has more than one count but fewer than ten. The chain joins TRBV20-1 to TRBJ2-5; maybe TRBD2 (6 bases). Germline V lookup: CDR1 DFQATT, CDR2 SNEGSKA (reference sequence). This CDR3 contains 12 residues. Trimming pared 5 bases from V and 4 bases from J, leaving 11 bases between. DNA for the CDR3: TGCAGTGCTGCAGCCGGGGGAGAGACCCAGTACTTC. The encoded protein is CSAAAGGETQYF.

In this sample, this clonotype turned up once. Germline and junction disagree at one end, which may indicate a read error. The chain links TRBV12-3 or TRBV12-4 to TRBJ2-3; the D gene is possibly TRBD1 (5 bases). CDR3 length: 14 amino acids. The CDR3 DNA follows: TGTGCCAGCAGTTTGAGTGGGTCGACAGATACGCAGTGTTTT. Amino acids: CASSLSGSTDTQCF.

The rearrangement joins TRBV6-1 to TRBJ1-2, with TRBD1 as a possible D gene (6 bases). Germline V gives CDR1 MNHNS, CDR2 SASEGT. The CDR3 runs 15 residues. Trimming left V 6 bases short and J 4 bases short, with 18 bases between. The CDR3 loop is CASRKGGGLGYGYTF. CDR3 nucleotide sequence: TGTGCCAGCAGGAAAGGCGGGGGGCTCGGCTATGGCTACACCTTC.

This clonotype was picked up a small number of times. V gene TRBV6-1 combines with J gene TRBJ2-5, with 11 bases fitting TRBD2. The CDR3 has 16 residues. V shed 5 bases and J 7 bases; nucleotides not matched to a gene: 12. Germline-derived CDR1 and CDR2 are MNHNS and SASEGT. The CDR3 DNA follows: TGTGCCAGCAGTATAGGGACTAGCGGTGTCGGAGGGACCCAGTACTTC. The encoded protein is CASSIGTSGVGGTQYF.

This chain links TRBV12-3 or TRBV12-4 with TRBJ2-7, with TRBD2 matching 9 bases. V lost 2 bases and J lost 4; bases outside the gene matches: 3. The CDR3 totals 14 residues. The CDR3: CASSLWAGGYEQYF. DNA for the CDR3: TGTGCCAGCAGTTTATGGGCGGGAGGGTACGAGCAGTACTTC.